The T cell receptor beta chain under discussion was sequenced for a study of regulatory T cells in long-lasting Graves disease. The sample's time point: newly diagnosed GD, antithyroid drugs for less than 3 months. Generation of the TCR library employed RNA extracted from PBMCs. V dropped 7 bases and J dropped 3 bases, with 12 bases sitting between them. This CDR3 region has 13 residues. Germline loops: CDR1 LNHDA, CDR2 SQIVND (reference sequence). Through Arm-PCR of CDR3 regions and iRepertoire HTBI primers, TCR beta libraries were built. TCRdb processed the multiplex PCR reads anew with MiXCR; each CDR3 protein has one entry. The data contain about 360,000 distinct CDR3 sequences, about 16% of them singletons. Study results and limitations: Thyroid tissue went unstudied; only peripheral blood was examined.

With regard to this clonotype: The antigen is unknown.

This same sample was also part of a study on T cells in Graves' hyperthyroidism and ophthalmopathy. Turning to that study: Orbital computed tomography, thyroid ultrasound, serum thyroxine and TRAb, and clinical symptoms together informed the diagnoses.

V is TRBV19 and J is TRBJ1-1; D perhaps matches TRBD1 (6 bases). The receptor was derived from a woman younger than 35 with Graves disease. This material consisted of peripheral blood mononuclear cells (PBMCs), taken at new diagnosis, from a patient treated with antithyroid drugs. The CDR3 DNA follows: TGTGCCAGTACCACAGGGTCGTACACTGAAGCTTTCTTT. It yields the protein CASTTGSYTEAFF. The full variable domain, completed using reference TRBV19 and TRBJ1-1, is DGGITQSPKYLFRKEGQNVTLSCEQNLNHDAMYWYRQDPGQGLRLIYYSQIVNDFQKGDIAEGYSVSREKKESFPLTVTSAQKNPTAFYLCASTTGSYTEAFFGQGTRLTVV.